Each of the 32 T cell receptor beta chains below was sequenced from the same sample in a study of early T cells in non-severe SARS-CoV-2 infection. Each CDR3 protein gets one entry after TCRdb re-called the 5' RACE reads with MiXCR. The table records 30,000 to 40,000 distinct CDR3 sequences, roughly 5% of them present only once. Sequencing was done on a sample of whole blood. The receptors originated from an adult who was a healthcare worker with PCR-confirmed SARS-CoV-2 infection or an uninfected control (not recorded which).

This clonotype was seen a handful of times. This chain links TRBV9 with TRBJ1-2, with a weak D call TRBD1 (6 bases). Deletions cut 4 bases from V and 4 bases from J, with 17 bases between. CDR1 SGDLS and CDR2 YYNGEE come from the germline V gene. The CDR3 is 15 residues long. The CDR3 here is CASSSQGGFGYGYTF. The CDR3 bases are TGTGCCAGCAGCTCACAGGGAGGTTTTGGCTATGGCTACACCTTC.

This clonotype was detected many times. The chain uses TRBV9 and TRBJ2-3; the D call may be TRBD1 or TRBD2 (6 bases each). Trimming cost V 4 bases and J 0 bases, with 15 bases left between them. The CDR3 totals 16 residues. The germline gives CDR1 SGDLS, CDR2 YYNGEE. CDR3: CASSPLGGTSTDTQYF. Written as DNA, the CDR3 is TGTGCCAGCAGCCCCCTAGGGGGGACTAGCACAGATACGCAGTATTTT.

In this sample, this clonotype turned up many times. The chain's CDR3 is CSAKAGGRADEQYF. The CDR3 bases are TGCAGTGCTAAGGCCGGGGGCAGGGCGGACGAGCAGTACTTC. The chain joins TRBV20-1 to TRBJ2-7, with D perhaps given as TRBD1 or TRBD2 (6 bases each). The germline V and J ends were trimmed by 4 bases and 5 bases, with 18 bases remaining between them. CDR1 DFQATT and CDR2 SNEGSKA come from the germline V gene (reference sequence). The CDR3 is 14 amino acids.

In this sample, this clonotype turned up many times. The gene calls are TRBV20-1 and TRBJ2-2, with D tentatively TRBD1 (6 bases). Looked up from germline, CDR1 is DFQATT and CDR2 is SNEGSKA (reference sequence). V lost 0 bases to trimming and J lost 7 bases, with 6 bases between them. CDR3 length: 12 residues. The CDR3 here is CSARETGGELFF. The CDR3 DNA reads TGCAGTGCTAGAGAGACAGGCGGGGAGCTGTTTTTT.

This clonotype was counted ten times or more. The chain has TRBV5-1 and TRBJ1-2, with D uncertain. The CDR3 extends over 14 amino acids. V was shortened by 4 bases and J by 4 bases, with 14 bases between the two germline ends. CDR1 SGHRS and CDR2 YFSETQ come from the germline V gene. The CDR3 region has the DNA TGCGCCAGCAGCCGCAGCGAGACCGCCTATGGCTACACCTTC. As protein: CASSRSETAYGYTF.

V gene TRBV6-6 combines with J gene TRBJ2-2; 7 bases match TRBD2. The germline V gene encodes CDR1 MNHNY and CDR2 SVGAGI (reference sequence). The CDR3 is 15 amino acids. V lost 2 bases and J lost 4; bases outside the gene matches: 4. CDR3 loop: CASSYPGGSTGELFF. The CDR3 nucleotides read TGTGCCAGCAGTTACCCGGGGGGAAGCACCGGGGAGCTGTTTTTT.

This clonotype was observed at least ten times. CDR3 bases: TGTGCCAGCAGCATAGATTGGGTGGGAGAGCAGTTCTTC. Protein sequence: CASSIDWVGEQFF. V and J are TRBV7-2 and TRBJ2-1; unclear D gene. Trimming stripped 5 bases from V and 10 bases from J, with 15 bases between. The germline CDR1 and CDR2 sequences are SGHTA and FQGNSA. The CDR3 has 13 residues. The full variable domain, in which reference TRBV7-2 and TRBJ2-1 provide the parts outside the CDR3, is GAGVSQSPSNKVTEKGKDVELRCDPISGHTALYWYRQSLGQGLEFLIYFQGNSAPDKSGLPSDRFSAERTGGSVSTLTIQRTQQEDSAVYLCASSIDWVGEQFFGPGTRLTVL.

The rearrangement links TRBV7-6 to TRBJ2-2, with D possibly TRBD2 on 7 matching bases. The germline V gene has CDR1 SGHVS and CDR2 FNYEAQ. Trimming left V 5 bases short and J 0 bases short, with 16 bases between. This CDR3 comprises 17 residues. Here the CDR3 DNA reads TGTGCCAGCAGCGGGGGCGGGGGACAATCGAACACCGGGGAGCTGTTTTTT. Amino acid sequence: CASSGGGGQSNTGELFF.

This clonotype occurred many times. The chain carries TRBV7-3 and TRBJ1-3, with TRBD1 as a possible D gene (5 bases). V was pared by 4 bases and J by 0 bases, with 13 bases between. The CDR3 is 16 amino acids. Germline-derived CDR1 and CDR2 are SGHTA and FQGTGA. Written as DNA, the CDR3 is TGTGCCAGCAGCTCGTACAGGTCCTACTCTGGAAACACCATATATTTT. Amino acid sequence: CASSSYRSYSGNTIYF.

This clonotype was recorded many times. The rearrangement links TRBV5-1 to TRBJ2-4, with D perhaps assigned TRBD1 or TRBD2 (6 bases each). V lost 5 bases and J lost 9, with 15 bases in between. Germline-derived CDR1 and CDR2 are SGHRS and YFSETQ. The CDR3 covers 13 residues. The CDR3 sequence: CASRFPGEAIQYF. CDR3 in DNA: TGCGCCAGCAGGTTCCCAGGGGAGGCCATTCAGTACTTC.

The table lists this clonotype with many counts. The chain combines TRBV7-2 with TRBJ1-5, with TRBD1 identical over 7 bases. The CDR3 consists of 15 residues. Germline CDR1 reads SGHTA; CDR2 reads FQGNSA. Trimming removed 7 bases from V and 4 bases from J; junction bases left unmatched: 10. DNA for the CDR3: TGTGCCAGCACCCAACACTCAGGGGGGAATCAGCCCCAGCATTTT. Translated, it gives CASTQHSGGNQPQHF. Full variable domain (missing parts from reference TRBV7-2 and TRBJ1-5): GAGVSQSPSNKVTEKGKDVELRCDPISGHTALYWYRQSLGQGLEFLIYFQGNSAPDKSGLPSDRFSAERTGGSVSTLTIQRTQQEDSAVYLCASTQHSGGNQPQHFGDGTRLSIL.

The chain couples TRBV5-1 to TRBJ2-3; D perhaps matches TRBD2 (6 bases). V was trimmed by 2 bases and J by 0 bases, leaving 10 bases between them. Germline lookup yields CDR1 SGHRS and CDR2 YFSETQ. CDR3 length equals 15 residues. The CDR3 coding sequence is TGCGCCAGCAGCTTAGGAGGGGCCAGCACAGATACGCAGTATTTT. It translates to CASSLGGASTDTQYF.

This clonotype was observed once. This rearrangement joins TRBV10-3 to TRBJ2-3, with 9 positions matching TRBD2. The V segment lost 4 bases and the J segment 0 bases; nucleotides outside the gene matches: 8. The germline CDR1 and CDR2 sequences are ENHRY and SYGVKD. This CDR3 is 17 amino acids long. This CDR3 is CAISGRTSASSTDTQYF. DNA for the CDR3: TGTGCCATCAGTGGGAGGACTAGCGCCTCAAGCACAGATACGCAGTATTTT.

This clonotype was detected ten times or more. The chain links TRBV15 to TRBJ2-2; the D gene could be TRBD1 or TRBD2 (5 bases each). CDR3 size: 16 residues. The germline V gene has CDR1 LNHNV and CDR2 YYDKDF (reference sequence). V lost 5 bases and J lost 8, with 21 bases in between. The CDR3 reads CATSEGPNDSRGELFF. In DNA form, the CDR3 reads TGTGCCACCAGCGAGGGACCTAACGATTCAAGGGGGGAGCTGTTTTTT.

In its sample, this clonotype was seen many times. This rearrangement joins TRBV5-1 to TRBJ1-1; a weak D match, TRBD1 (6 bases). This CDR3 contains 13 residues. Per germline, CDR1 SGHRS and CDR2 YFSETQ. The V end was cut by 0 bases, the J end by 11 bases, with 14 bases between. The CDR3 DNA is TGCGCCAGCAGCTTGGAGGGGGACAATCGGGCTTTCTTT. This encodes CASSLEGDNRAFF. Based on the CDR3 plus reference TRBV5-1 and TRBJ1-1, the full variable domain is KAGVTQTPRYLIKTRGQQVTLSCSPISGHRSVSWYQQTPGQGLQFLFEYFSETQRNKGNFPGRFSGRQFSNSRSEMNVSTLELGDSALYLCASSLEGDNRAFFGQGTRLTVV.

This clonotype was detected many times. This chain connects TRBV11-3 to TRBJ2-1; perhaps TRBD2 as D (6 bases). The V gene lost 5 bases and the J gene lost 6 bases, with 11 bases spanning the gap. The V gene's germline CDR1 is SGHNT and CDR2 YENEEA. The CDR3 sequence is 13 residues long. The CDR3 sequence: CASSLEGGNEQFF. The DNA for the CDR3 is TGTGCCAGCAGCCTGGAGGGCGGCAATGAGCAGTTCTTC.

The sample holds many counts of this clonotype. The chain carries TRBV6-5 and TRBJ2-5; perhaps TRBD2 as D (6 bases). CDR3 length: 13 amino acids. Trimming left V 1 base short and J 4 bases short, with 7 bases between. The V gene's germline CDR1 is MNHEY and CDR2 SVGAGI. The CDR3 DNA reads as TGTGCCAGCAGTTACTGGGACTCAGAGACCCAGTACTTC. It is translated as CASSYWDSETQYF.

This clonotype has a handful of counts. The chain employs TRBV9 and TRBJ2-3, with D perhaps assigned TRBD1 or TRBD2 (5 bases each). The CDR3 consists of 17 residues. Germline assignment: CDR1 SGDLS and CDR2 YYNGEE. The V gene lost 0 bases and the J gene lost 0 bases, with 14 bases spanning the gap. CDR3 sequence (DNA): TGTGCCAGCAGCGTAGGAGGGGCATTGGCTAGCACAGATACGCAGTATTTT. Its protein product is CASSVGGALASTDTQYF. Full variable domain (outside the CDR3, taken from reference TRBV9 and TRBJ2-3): DSGVTQTPKHLITATGQRVTLRCSPRSGDLSVYWYQQSLDQGLQFLIQYYNGEERAKGNILERFSAQQFPDLHSELNLSSLELGDSALYFCASSVGGALASTDTQYFGPGTRLTVL.

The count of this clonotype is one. CDR3 coding DNA: TGTGCCAGCAGCTTGCTAGGGGCAGATACGCAGTATTTT. Translating gives CASSLLGADTQYF. The chain carries TRBV11-2 and TRBJ2-3; TRBD1 might be the D (5 bases). V lost 3 bases, J lost 4 bases, and 8 bases lay in between. From germline, CDR1 is SGHAT and CDR2 FQNNGV. The CDR3 totals 13 residues.

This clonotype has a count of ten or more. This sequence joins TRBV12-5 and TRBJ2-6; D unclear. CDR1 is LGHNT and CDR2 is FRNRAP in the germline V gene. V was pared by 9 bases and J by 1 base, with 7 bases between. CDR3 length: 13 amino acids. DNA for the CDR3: TGTGCTAGCGCCGAATCTGGGGCCAACGTCCTGACTTTC. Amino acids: CASAESGANVLTF.

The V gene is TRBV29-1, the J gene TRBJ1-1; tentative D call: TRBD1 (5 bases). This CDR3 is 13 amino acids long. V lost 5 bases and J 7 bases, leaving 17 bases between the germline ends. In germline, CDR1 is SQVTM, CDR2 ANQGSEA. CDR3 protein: CSVIGGSYREAFF. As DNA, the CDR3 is TGCAGCGTTATTGGGGGGTCCTATCGTGAAGCTTTCTTT.

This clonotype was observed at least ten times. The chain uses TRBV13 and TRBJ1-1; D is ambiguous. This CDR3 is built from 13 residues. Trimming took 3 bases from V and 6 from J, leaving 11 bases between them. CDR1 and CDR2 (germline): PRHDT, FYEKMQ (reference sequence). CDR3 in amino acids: CASSFQNTAEAFF. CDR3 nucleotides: TGTGCCAGCAGCTTTCAAAACACCGCTGAAGCTTTCTTT.

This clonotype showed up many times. CDR3 bases: TGTGCCAGCAGAGCCCCGGGGGCCCACAACACAGATACGCAGTATTTT. This sequence encodes CASRAPGAHNTDTQYF. The chain links TRBV27 to TRBJ2-3; D possibly matches TRBD1 or TRBD2 (6 bases each). The V end was cut by 6 bases, the J end by 2 bases, with 18 bases between. CDR1 and CDR2 (germline): MNHEY, SMNVEV (reference sequence). CDR3 size: 16 residues.

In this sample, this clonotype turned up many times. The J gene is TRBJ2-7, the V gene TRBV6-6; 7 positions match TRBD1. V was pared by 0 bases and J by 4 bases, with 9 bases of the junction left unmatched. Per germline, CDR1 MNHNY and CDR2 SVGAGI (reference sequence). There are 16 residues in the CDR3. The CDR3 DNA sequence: TGTGCCAGCAGTTACTCGAAGGGGGCTGGGGGTTACGAGCAGTACTTC. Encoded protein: CASSYSKGAGGYEQYF.

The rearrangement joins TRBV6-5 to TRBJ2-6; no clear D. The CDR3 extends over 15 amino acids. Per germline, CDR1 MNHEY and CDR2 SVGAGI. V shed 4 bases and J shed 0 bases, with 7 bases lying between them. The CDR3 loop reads CASSSTSSGANVLTF. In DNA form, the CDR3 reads TGTGCCAGCAGTTCAACCAGCTCTGGGGCCAACGTCCTGACTTTC.

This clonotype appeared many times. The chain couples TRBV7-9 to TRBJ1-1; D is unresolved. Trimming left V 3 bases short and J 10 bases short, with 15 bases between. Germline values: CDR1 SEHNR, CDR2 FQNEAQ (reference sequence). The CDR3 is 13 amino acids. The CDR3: CASSFSSLEVAFF. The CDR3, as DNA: TGTGCCAGCAGCTTCAGCTCACTCGAGGTAGCTTTCTTT.

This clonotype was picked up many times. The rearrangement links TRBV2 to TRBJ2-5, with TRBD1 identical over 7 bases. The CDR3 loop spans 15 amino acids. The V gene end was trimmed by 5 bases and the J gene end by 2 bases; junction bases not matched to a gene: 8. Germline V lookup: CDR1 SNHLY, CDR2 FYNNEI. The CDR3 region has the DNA TGTGCCAGCAGTTCAACCGGACAGGCACAAGAGACCCAGTACTTC. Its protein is CASSSTGQAQETQYF.

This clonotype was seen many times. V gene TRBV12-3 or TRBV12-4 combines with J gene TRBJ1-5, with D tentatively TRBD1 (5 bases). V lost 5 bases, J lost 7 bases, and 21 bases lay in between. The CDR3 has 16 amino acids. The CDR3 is CASSVTGRAFGQPQHF. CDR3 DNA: TGTGCCAGCAGTGTTACGGGACGGGCTTTCGGGCAGCCCCAGCATTTT.

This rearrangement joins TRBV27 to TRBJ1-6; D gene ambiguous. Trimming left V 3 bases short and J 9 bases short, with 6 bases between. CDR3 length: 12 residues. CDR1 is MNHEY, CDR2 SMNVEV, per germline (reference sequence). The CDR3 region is CASSFEGSPLHF. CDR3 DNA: TGTGCCAGCAGTTTCGAGGGTTCACCCCTCCACTTT.

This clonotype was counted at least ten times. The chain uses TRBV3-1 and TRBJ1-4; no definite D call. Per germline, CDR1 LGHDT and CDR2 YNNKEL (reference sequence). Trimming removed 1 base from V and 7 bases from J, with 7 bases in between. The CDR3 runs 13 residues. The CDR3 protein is CASSQVESEKLFF. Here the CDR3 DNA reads TGTGCCAGCAGCCAAGTCGAAAGTGAAAAACTGTTTTTT.

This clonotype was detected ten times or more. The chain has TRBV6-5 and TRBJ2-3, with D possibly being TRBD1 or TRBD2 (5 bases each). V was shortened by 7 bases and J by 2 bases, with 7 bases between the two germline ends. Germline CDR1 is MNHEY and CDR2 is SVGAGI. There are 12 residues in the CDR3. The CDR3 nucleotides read TGTGCCAGCACAGGGACCACAGATACGCAGTATTTT. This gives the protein CASTGTTDTQYF.

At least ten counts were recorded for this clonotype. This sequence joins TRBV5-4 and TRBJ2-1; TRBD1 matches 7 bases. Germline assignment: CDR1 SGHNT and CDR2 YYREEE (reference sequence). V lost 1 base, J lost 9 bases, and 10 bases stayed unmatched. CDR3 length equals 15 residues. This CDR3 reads CASSLPTGAIIEQFF. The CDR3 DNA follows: TGTGCCAGCAGCTTGCCCACAGGGGCGATTATTGAGCAGTTCTTC.